This TCR beta chain was captured in a study of control samples from healthy donors and cancer patients. Repertoires were generated with immunoSEQ multiplex PCR, while TCRdb's copy carries only in-frame clones and drops some. The repertoire has roughly 150,000 clones, over 85% of them found once; the top ten carry about 2.4%. This CDR3 is built from 17 residues. Trimming removed 0 bases from V and 5 bases from J; junction bases left unmatched: 5. The germline V gene encodes CDR1 SGHAT and CDR2 FQNNGV. The sequenced material came from blood. The chain employs TRBV11-2 and TRBJ2-2; 11 bases line up with TRBD1. The source is a middle-aged man in good health. CDR3 protein: CASSLDGTGGRTGELFF. The CDR3 DNA reads as TGTGCCAGCAGCTTAGACGGGACAGGGGGACGGACCGGGGAGCTGTTTTTT.